Listed below are T cell receptor beta chains from one sample, sequenced in a study of a mutant IDH1 vaccine in newly diagnosed glioma. Method: immunoSEQ multiplex PCR; TCRdb's copy keeps in-frame clones and lacks some. The sample lists just over 65,000 clones, 84% occurring once. These TCRs' antigens remain unknown. The material sequenced was PBMCs, taken from a glioma patient whose treatment included an IDH1 peptide vaccine. The receptors stem from a man aged 18 to 30 with glioma. CDR3s include the opening cysteine and the closing phenylalanine or tryptophan. The D gene is left open where the match is weak. Only part of the rows carry a size: once, few, many, or a class if the clone is expanded.

.	TRBJ2-7	.	TRBV7-6	TGTGCCAGCAGCTCCAGAACTCGAGCCTACGAGCAGTACTTC	CASSSRTRAYEQYF
.	TRBJ1-1	.	TRBV18	TGTGCCAGCTCACGGGAGTCAGGGATTGAAGCTTTCTTT	CASSRESGIEAFF
.	TRBJ2-7	.	TRBV10-3	TGTGCCATCAGTGATATGGGCAGGTGGAACTCCTACGAGCAGTACTTC	CAISDMGRWNSYEQYF
.	TRBJ1-4	.	TRBV6-1	TGTGCCAGCAGTGAAAGGAGGGGCCCGAATGAAAAACTGTTTTTT	CASSERRGPNEKLFF
.	TRBJ1-4	.	TRBV6-5	TGTGCCAGCAGTTACTCGATCGCCACAGGCTCAGAAAAACTGTTTTTT	CASSYSIATGSEKLFF
.	TRBJ1-3	.	TRBV28	TGTGCCAGCAGCCAATCAGCGACGGGAAACACCATATATTTT	CASSQSATGNTIYF
.	TRBJ2-1	.	TRBV11-2	TGTGCCAGCAGCTTTGGATTTGGTGAGCAGTTCTTC	CASSFGFGEQFF
.	TRBJ1-4	.	TRBV7-3	TGTGCCAGCAGCCAATGCGGGGGCAGGTTTCGTGAAAAACTGTTTTTT	CASSQCGGRFREKLFF
.	TRBJ1-1	.	TRBV18	TGTGCCAGCTCACTGGGGCACATGAACACTGAAGCTTTCTTT	CASSLGHMNTEAFF
.	TRBJ2-7	.	TRBV4-3	TGCGCCAGCAGCCAAAAGGGTGGTGGGACCGTCCCCTACGAGCAGTACTTC	CASSQKGGGTVPYEQYF
.	TRBJ1-4	.	TRBV5-1	TGCGCCAGCAGAGGGGACGTTGATGAAAAACTGTTTTTT	CASRGDVDEKLFF
once	TRBJ1-1	TRBD1	TRBV18	TGTGCCAGCTCACAGAACAGGGGAGACACTGAAGCTTTCTTT	CASSQNRGDTEAFF
.	TRBJ1-2	TRBD1	TRBV9	TGTGCCAGCAGCCCCCAGGGGGAGGCCTACTATGGCTACACCTTC	CASSPQGEAYYGYTF
few	TRBJ1-2	TRBD1	TRBV4-2	TGTGCCAGCAGCCAAGACAGACAGGGGAGCTATGGCTACACCTTC	CASSQDRQGSYGYTF
.	TRBJ2-5	TRBD2	TRBV5-4	TGTGCCAGCACCTCGACTAGCGGGACACAAGAGACCCAGTACTTC	CASTSTSGTQETQYF
.	TRBJ1-2	.	TRBV2	TGTGCCAGCTCACAGGAAGCCAGCCGGGGCTATGGCTACACCTTC	CASSQEASRGYGYTF